These 30 T cell receptor beta chains share one sample of origin, sequenced in a study of metastatic and nonmetastatic thyroid tumors. TCRdb reprocessed the PCR reads via MiXCR. The top ten clones hold more than 7% of a sample with tens of thousands of clones, 12% of them seen once. There were no patients who had received any treatment before thyroid surgery. Sequencing was carried out using tumor tissue. The receptor set was obtained from a female donor with papillary thyroid cancer or a benign thyroid nodule (not recorded which). Some clones in this sample may be carry-over from other donors' samples.

A word on this clone: A much more abundant neighbour one base away suggests this may be a read error. The V and J genes are TRBV12-3 or TRBV12-4 and TRBJ1-1; D gene uncertain. Between the trimmed V and J ends, which lost 4 bases and 6 bases, there was a span of 6 bases. CDR3 length equals 11 residues. This chain's CDR3 is CASSSRSEAFF. The CDR3 DNA sequence: TGTGCCAGCAGTTCCCGGTCTGAAGCTTTCTTT.

This clone was picked up a small number of times. A read error may account for a junction end that differs from germline. The J gene is TRBJ1-5, the V gene TRBV28, with 9 bases identical to TRBD1. Per germline, CDR1 MDHEN and CDR2 SYDVKM. CDR3 length equals 15 residues. CDR3 bases: TGTGCCAGCAGCCGAAGCACAGGGGGCTGTCAGACCCAGCATTTT. It yields the protein CASSRSTGGCQTQHF.

Turning to this clone: One end of the junction varies from germline; a read error may be responsible. Other DNA sequences in the sample encode the same CDR3. The J gene is TRBJ2-2, the V gene TRBV10-3; D not certain. There are 14 residues in the CDR3. Germline V gene sequence: CDR1 ENHRY, CDR2 SYGVKD. The CDR3 loop is CAISGPNLAGELFF. In DNA form, the CDR3 reads TGTGCCATCAGTGGACCAAACCTCGCCGGTGAGCTGTTTTTT.

This clone was found a few times. CDR3 residues: CASSAGRLSHEQFF. The CDR3 nucleotides are TGTGCCAGCAGCGCCGGGAGACTATCACATGAGCAGTTCTTC. V and J are TRBV9 and TRBJ2-1; tentatively, D is TRBD2 (6 bases). V lost 3 bases and J 8 bases, leaving 15 bases between the germline ends. The CDR3 loop spans 14 amino acids. The germline V gene encodes CDR1 SGDLS and CDR2 YYNGEE.

This clone has ten or more counts. V and J are TRBV28 and TRBJ2-5; weak D call: TRBD2 (7 bases). Germline V gene lookup returns CDR1 MDHEN and CDR2 SYDVKM. This CDR3 contains 15 residues. The ends were cut back, 3 bases at V and 5 bases at J, with 16 bases in the middle. CDR3 coding DNA: TGTGCCAGCAGTTTTCAGTTAGGGGGGGCGGAGACCCAGTACTTC. This codes for CASSFQLGGAETQYF. The whole variable domain, remainder taken from reference TRBV28 and TRBJ2-5, is DVKVTQSSRYLVKRTGEKVFLECVQDMDHENMFWYRQDPGLGLRLIYFSYDVKMKEKGDIPEGYSVSREKKERFSLILESASTNQTSMYLCASSFQLGGAETQYFGPGTRLLVL.

In its sample, this clone was seen many times. The gene calls are TRBV24-1 and TRBJ1-1; D ambiguous. The CDR3 is 13 residues long. Germline CDR1 and CDR2: KGHDR and SFDVKD. Trimming removed 3 bases from V and 0 bases from J, with 4 bases in between. The CDR3: CATSDHMNTEAFF. The CDR3 region has the DNA TGTGCCACCAGTGATCACATGAACACTGAAGCTTTCTTT.

This clone was seen more than once but under ten times. This clone may be a read error of a much larger clone one base away. V is TRBV5-6 and J is TRBJ2-5; D might be TRBD2 (5 bases). Germline CDR1 SGHDT, CDR2 YYEEEE. V lost 1 base and J lost 4, with 8 bases in between. The CDR3 spans 13 residues. The CDR3 loop reads CASSLRTVETQYF. CDR3 in DNA: TGTGCCAGCAGCTTGCGGACTGTAGAGACCCAGTACTTC. The full variable domain, its missing parts supplied by reference TRBV5-6 and TRBJ2-5, is DAGVTQSPTHLIKTRGQQVTLRCSPKSGHDTVSWYQQALGQGPQFIFQYYEEEERQRGNFPDRFSGHQFPNYSSELNVNALLLGDSALYLCASSLRTVETQYFGPGTRLLVL.

On this clone itself: A much larger clone is a single base away; this may be a read error. The rearrangement uses TRBV10-3 and TRBJ1-1, with D tentatively TRBD1 (6 bases). V was pared by 1 base and J by 6 bases, with 12 bases between. Germline CDR1 and CDR2: ENHRY and SYGVKD. The CDR3 runs to 14 residues. The CDR3 region is CAISELQGGAEAFF. In DNA, the CDR3 is TGTGCCATCAGTGAGTTACAGGGTGGGGCTGAAGCTTTCTTT.

This clone has a count of ten or more. The junction departs from germline at one end; a sequencing error may be responsible. The rearrangement links TRBV6-1 to TRBJ1-5; 10 bases agree with TRBD1. The CDR3 loop spans 14 amino acids. The V gene's germline CDR1 is MNHNS and CDR2 SASEGT. Here the CDR3 DNA reads TGTGCCAGCACCCCGGGACAGGGGAATCGGCCCCAGCATTTT. Translation gives CASTPGQGNRPQHF.

About this clone itself: Compared with germline, one end of the junction differs, possibly owing to a read error. This sequence joins TRBV10-1 and TRBJ1-1; D remains ambiguous. CDR1 is WNHNN, CDR2 SYGVQD, per germline (reference sequence). The CDR3 is 9 amino acids. The CDR3 here is CARMEEAFF. CDR3 sequence (DNA): TGTGCCAGGATGGAAGAAGCTTTCTTT.

This clone was counted many times. Other DNA sequences in this sample translate to the same CDR3. The V call is TRBV11-3, the J call TRBJ2-5; 7 bases align to TRBD1. Germline lookup yields CDR1 SGHNT and CDR2 YENEEA. Trimming removed 7 bases from V and 5 bases from J; junction bases left unmatched: 13. CDR3 size: 15 residues. The CDR3 nucleotides are TGTGCCAGCACCCCGGGACAGTTACTCGGTGAGACCCAGTACTTC. It is translated as CASTPGQLLGETQYF.

Ten or more counts support this clone. This chain joins TRBV7-6 and TRBJ2-7, with D hard to call. Trimming left V 2 bases short and J 6 bases short, with 11 bases between. The CDR3 is made up of 13 amino acids. Germline CDR1 SGHVS, CDR2 FNYEAQ. The CDR3 loop is CASSLHHGAEQYF. The CDR3 coding sequence is TGTGCCAGCAGCTTACATCACGGAGCCGAGCAGTACTTC.

The genes are TRBV5-5 and TRBJ2-4, with D perhaps TRBD2 (6 bases). Trimming removed 3 bases at V and 7 bases at J, with 11 bases between. The CDR3 totals 13 residues. CDR1 is SGHKS, CDR2 YYEKEE, per germline (reference sequence). The CDR3 region is CASSSGRENIQYF. The CDR3 DNA reads TGTGCCAGCAGCTCCGGACGGGAGAACATTCAGTACTTC.

The chain links TRBV5-6 to TRBJ2-1; D is possibly TRBD1 or TRBD2 (7 bases each). Germline lookup yields CDR1 SGHDT and CDR2 YYEEEE. V gave up 6 bases and J gave up 8 bases, with 24 bases separating them. This CDR3 comprises 16 residues. The CDR3 region has the DNA TGTGCCAGCACCCTGACAGGGAGGGGATATATCGATGAGCAGTTCTTC. Its translation is CASTLTGRGYIDEQFF. Full variable domain (remainder filled in from reference TRBV5-6 and TRBJ2-1): DAGVTQSPTHLIKTRGQQVTLRCSPKSGHDTVSWYQQALGQGPQFIFQYYEEEERQRGNFPDRFSGHQFPNYSSELNVNALLLGDSALYLCASTLTGRGYIDEQFFGPGTRLTVL.

Concerning this clone itself: Being one base from a much bigger clone, this may be a read error. The same CDR3 can be traced to other DNA sequences in this sample. The V call is TRBV28, the J call TRBJ1-2, with 9 nucleotides matching TRBD1. The V gene end was trimmed by 5 bases and the J gene end by 11 bases; junction bases not matched to a gene: 12. Germline assignment: CDR1 MDHEN and CDR2 SYDVKM. This CDR3 is built from 14 residues. CDR3 sequence reads: CASSPRDRASGYTF. The CDR3 DNA reads as TGTGCCAGCAGTCCAAGGGACAGGGCTTCTGGATACACCTTC.

This clone came up a few times. This sequence may be a read error, since a much larger clone differs from it by one base. The chain recombines TRBV2 with TRBJ2-4; D is unclear. V dropped 6 bases and J dropped 1 base, with 13 bases sitting between them. The CDR3 runs to 15 residues. CDR1 and CDR2 from the germline V gene are SNHLY and FYNNEI. Here the CDR3 reads CASSPTHGAKNIQYF. CDR3 DNA: TGTGCCAGCAGCCCCACACATGGGGCCAAAAACATTCAGTACTTC.

This clone was recorded at least ten times. The CDR3 reads CASSLRRMGGPGYTF. The CDR3 DNA sequence: TGTGCCAGCAGCTTGAGGCGTATGGGGGGCCCTGGCTACACCTTC. V usage is TRBV5-4 and J usage is TRBJ1-2, with D possibly TRBD1 on 6 matching bases. CDR1 and CDR2 from the germline V gene are SGHNT and YYREEE (reference sequence). This CDR3 is 15 amino acids long. The V and J ends lost 1 base and 7 bases respectively, with 17 bases between them. Drawing the rest from reference TRBV5-4 and TRBJ1-2, the complete variable domain is ETGVTQSPTHLIKTRGQQVTLRCSSQSGHNTVSWYQQALGQGPQFIFQYYREEENGRGNFPPRFSGLQFPNYSSELNVNALELDDSALYLCASSLRRMGGPGYTFGSGTRLTVV.

There are a few counts of this clone. The junction departs from the called germline gene at one end, perhaps through a read error. The V call is TRBV27, the J call TRBJ2-2; no firm D call. Germline V gene lookup returns CDR1 MNHEY and CDR2 SMNVEV (reference sequence). This CDR3 comprises 13 residues. The DNA of the CDR3 is TGTGCCAGTAGTTACTCCCTCTCCGGGGAGCTGTTTTTT. Its protein is CASSYSLSGELFF.

As regards this clone: This could be a read error, since a much larger clone is one nucleotide away. The chain employs TRBV7-9 and TRBJ1-4, with 8 bases aligning to TRBD1. The germline V gene encodes CDR1 SEHNR and CDR2 FQNEAQ (reference sequence). Trimming removed 5 bases from V and 10 bases from J; junction bases left unmatched: 9. This CDR3 has 14 residues. CDR3 sequence: CASSAGGEGGKLFF. The CDR3 nucleotides read TGTGCCAGCAGCGCAGGGGGCGAGGGGGGAAAACTGTTTTTT.

On this clone: Other DNA sequences from this sample encode an identical CDR3 as well. Written as DNA, the CDR3 is TGTGCCAGCAGTTTTGGCGGACTAGCGGGTGCATACGAGCAGTACTTC. The encoded protein is CASSFGGLAGAYEQYF. The gene calls are TRBV28 and TRBJ2-7; 11 bases match TRBD2. The V and J ends lost 3 bases and 4 bases, in that order; junction bases with no gene match: 8. The CDR3 extends over 16 amino acids. Germline V gene sequence: CDR1 MDHEN, CDR2 SYDVKM.

This clone was counted many times. The chain uses TRBV11-2 and TRBJ2-7; no firm D call. The CDR3 totals 14 residues. Looked up from germline, CDR1 is SGHAT and CDR2 is FQNNGV. Trimming pared 1 base from V and 0 bases from J, leaving 7 bases between. CDR3 nucleotides: TGTGCCAGCAGCTTAGGTGGCAGCTCCTACGAGCAGTACTTC. This codes for CASSLGGSSYEQYF.

As for this clone: The germline gene is not matched at one end of the junction; a read error may be the cause. This rearrangement joins TRBV6-1 to TRBJ1-2; 11 bases agree with TRBD1. CDR1 and CDR2 (germline): MNHNS, SASEGT. The CDR3 sequence is 13 residues long. CDR3 sequence (DNA): TGTGCCAGCACCGGACAGGGGGCTAGTGGCTACAAATTC. Protein sequence: CASTGQGASGYKF.

This clone was detected many times. The rearrangement joins TRBV12-3 or TRBV12-4 to TRBJ1-3, with D hard to call. This CDR3 comprises 14 residues. Trimming took off 8 bases at V and 0 bases at J, with 11 bases between the two ends. CDR3 region: CASGEAFSGNTIYF. The CDR3 DNA reads TGTGCCAGCGGAGAAGCCTTCTCTGGAAACACCATATATTTT.

This clone occurred many times. The rearrangement links TRBV20-1 to TRBJ2-5; 8 nucleotides match TRBD1. Germline trimming cut 0 bases from V and 4 bases from J; bases unmatched to any gene: 1. The CDR3 runs 13 residues. Germline lookup yields CDR1 DFQATT and CDR2 SNEGSKA (reference sequence). The CDR3 sequence: CSAREGQGETQYF. In DNA, the CDR3 is TGCAGTGCTAGAGAAGGACAGGGAGAGACCCAGTACTTC.

A few counts support this clone. V and J are TRBV5-4 and TRBJ2-5; 8 nucleotides align to TRBD2. This CDR3 spans 15 amino acids. Germline CDR1 and CDR2: SGHNT and YYREEE (reference sequence). V lost 4 bases to trimming and J lost 3 bases; unmatched junction nucleotides: 8. The CDR3 sequence: CASSRGGYQKETQYF. The DNA of the CDR3 is TGTGCCAGCAGCCGGGGGGGGTACCAAAAAGAGACCCAGTACTTC.

This clone was observed at least ten times. The chain is built from TRBV20-1 and TRBJ2-1; D is undetermined. CDR1 and CDR2 from the germline V gene are DFQATT and SNEGSKA (reference sequence). The CDR3 has 12 amino acids. The V end was cut by 1 base, the J end by 6 bases, with 7 bases between. The CDR3 region has the DNA TGCAGTGCTAGAGTAACGTTCAATGAGCAGTTCTTC. As protein: CSARVTFNEQFF.

About this clone: A much larger clone lies one base from this, so it may be a read error. Other DNA variants within this sample encode the same CDR3. The chain joins TRBV30 to TRBJ1-1; possible D gene TRBD1, 5 bases. Trimming pared 4 bases from V and 3 bases from J, leaving 12 bases between. The CDR3 runs 13 residues. Germline assignment: CDR1 GTSNPN and CDR2 SVGIG (reference sequence). CDR3 sequence: CAWIRGADTEAFF. DNA of the CDR3: TGTGCCTGGATAAGGGGCGCTGACACTGAAGCTTTCTTT.

This clone was seen at least ten times. The CDR3 sequence: CASSSPASGAYNEQFF. The DNA for the CDR3 is TGTGCCAGCAGCTCCCCGGCTAGCGGGGCCTACAATGAGCAGTTCTTC. This chain links TRBV7-8 with TRBJ2-1; the match to TRBD2 covers 9 bases. The germline gives CDR1 SGHVS, CDR2 FQNEAQ. The CDR3 consists of 16 residues. V was clipped by 4 bases and J by 2 bases; unmatched bases: 6.

This clone has at least ten counts. The chain couples TRBV30 to TRBJ1-5, with D unresolved. Germline-derived CDR1 and CDR2 are GTSNPN and SVGIG (reference sequence). Trimming shortened V by 7 bases and J by 5 bases, and 15 bases separated the two germline ends. The length of the CDR3 is 13 residues. In DNA, the CDR3 is TGTGCCTCTGCGGCGGGCCTAGATCAGCCCCAGCATTTT. Translation gives CASAAGLDQPQHF.

This clone came up many times. V gene TRBV4-1 combines with J gene TRBJ2-6; tentative D call: TRBD1 (6 bases). Per the germline V gene, CDR1 is MGHRA and CDR2 is YSYEKL. The V end lost 2 bases, the J end lost 2 bases, and 16 bases lay between the germline ends. This CDR3 contains 18 residues. CDR3 DNA sequence: TGCGCCAGCAGCCAAATACAGGGTTTAGGAACTGGGGCCAACGTCCTGACTTTC. This gives the protein CASSQIQGLGTGANVLTF.